The clone carrying this T cell receptor (beta chain) appeared a single time. This entry belongs to a study of blood T cell repertoires in COVID-19. The germline V gene encodes CDR1 LNHNV and CDR2 YYDKDF (reference sequence). The V gene end was trimmed by 1 base and the J gene end by 5 bases; junction bases not matched to a gene: 5. This CDR3 is 16 amino acids long. The study drew participants aged about 18 to 95 years from some 24 US areas. Contact with a PCR-confirmed or clinician-diagnosed COVID-19 case occurred within 2 weeks of entry. TCRdb keeps only in-frame clones here, not all; method: immunoSEQ multiplex PCR. The table has 350,000 to 450,000 clones, roughly 92% seen once.

The chain employs TRBV15 and TRBJ2-3, with 11 bases that match TRBD1. Sequencing was carried out using PBMCs or T cells enriched from blood (not recorded which). The receptor comes from a woman between 35 and 50 years old who had been exposed to COVID-19. DNA of the CDR3: TGTGCCACCAGCAGAGTGGACAGGGGGCGGGGAGATACGCAGTATTTT. Translating gives CATSRVDRGRGDTQYF.